One and the same sample provided the 3 T cell receptor beta chains below, sequenced in a study of response to subunit inactivated influenza vaccine. TCRdb itself ran the RT-PCR reads through MiXCR, one entry per CDR3 protein. The sample carries about half a million distinct CDR3 sequences, about 10% recorded once. The sequencing here drew on PBMCs from blood, taken more than 35 days after vaccination. These receptors were obtained from a man in his fifties who received an inactivated influenza vaccine.

This clonotype appeared a few times. V usage is TRBV7-2 and J usage is TRBJ1-5; D might be TRBD1 (5 bases). Trimming removed 0 bases from V and 9 bases from J, with 12 bases in between. The CDR3 is made up of 14 amino acids. Germline CDR1 SGHTA, CDR2 FQGNSA. This CDR3 is CASSLAEFRGPQHF. The CDR3 DNA reads as TGTGCCAGCAGCTTAGCAGAGTTTAGGGGGCCCCAGCATTTT.

The chain joins TRBV9 to TRBJ2-5; D ambiguous. This CDR3 is 13 amino acids long. Between the trimmed V and J ends, which lost 4 bases and 7 bases, there was a span of 14 bases. Germline V gives CDR1 SGDLS, CDR2 YYNGEE. DNA of the CDR3: TGTGCCAGCAGCAAAAGTGGGCCGGGGACCCAGTACTTC. Translation: CASSKSGPGTQYF.

CDR3: CSVDEGNTDTQYF. CDR3 nucleotide sequence: TGCAGCGTTGATGAGGGAAACACAGATACGCAGTATTTT. The chain joins TRBV29-1 to TRBJ2-3; tentatively, D is TRBD2 (5 bases). The germline CDR1 and CDR2 sequences are SQVTM and ANQGSEA. V lost 3 bases and J 2 bases, leaving 9 bases between the germline ends. This CDR3 is built from 13 residues.